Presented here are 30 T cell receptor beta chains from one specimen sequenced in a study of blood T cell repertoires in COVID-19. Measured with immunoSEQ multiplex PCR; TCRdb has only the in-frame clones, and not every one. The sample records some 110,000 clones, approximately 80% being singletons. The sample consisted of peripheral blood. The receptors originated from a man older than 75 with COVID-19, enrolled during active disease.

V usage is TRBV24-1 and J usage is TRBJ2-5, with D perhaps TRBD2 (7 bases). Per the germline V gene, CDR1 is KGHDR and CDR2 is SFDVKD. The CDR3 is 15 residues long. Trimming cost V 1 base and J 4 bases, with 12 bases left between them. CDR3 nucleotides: TGTGCCACCAGTGATTTTCGGGGGGCCGTAGAGACCCAGTACTTC. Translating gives CATSDFRGAVETQYF.

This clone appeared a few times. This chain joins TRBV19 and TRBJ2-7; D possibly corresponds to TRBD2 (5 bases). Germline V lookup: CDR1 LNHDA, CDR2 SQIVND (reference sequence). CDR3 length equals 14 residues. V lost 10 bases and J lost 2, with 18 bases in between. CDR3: CATKKEEATYEQYF. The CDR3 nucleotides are TGTGCCACTAAAAAAGAGGAGGCCACCTACGAGCAGTACTTC. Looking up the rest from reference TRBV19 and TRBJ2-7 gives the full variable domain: DGGITQSPKYLFRKEGQNVTLSCEQNLNHDAMYWYRQDPGQGLRLIYYSQIVNDFQKGDIAEGYSVSREKKESFPLTVTSAQKNPTAFYLCATKKEEATYEQYFGPGTRLTVT.

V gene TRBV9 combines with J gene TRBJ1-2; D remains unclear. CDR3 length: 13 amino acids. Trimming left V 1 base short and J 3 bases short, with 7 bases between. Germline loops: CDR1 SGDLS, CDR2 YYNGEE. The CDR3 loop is CASSVSQDYGYTF. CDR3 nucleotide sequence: TGTGCCAGCAGCGTATCGCAGGACTATGGCTACACCTTC.

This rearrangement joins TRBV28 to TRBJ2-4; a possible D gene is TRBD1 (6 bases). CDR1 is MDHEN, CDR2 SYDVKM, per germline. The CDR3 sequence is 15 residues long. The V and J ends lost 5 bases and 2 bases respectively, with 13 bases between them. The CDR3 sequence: CASSPWTASKNIQYF. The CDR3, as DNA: TGTGCCAGCAGTCCGTGGACAGCCTCCAAAAACATTCAGTACTTC.

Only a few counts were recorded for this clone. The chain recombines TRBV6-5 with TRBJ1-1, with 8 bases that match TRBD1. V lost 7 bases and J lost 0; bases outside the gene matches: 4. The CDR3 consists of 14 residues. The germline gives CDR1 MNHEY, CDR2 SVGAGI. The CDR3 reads CASKTDRVNTEAFF. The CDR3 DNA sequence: TGTGCCAGCAAGACGGACAGGGTGAACACTGAAGCTTTCTTT.

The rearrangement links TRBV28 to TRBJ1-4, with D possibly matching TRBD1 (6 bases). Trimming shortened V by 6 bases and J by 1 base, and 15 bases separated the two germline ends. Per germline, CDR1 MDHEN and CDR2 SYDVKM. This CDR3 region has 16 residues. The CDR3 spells CASSRPIQGTNEKLFF. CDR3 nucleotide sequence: TGTGCCAGCAGCCGACCTATACAGGGAACTAATGAAAAACTGTTTTTT.

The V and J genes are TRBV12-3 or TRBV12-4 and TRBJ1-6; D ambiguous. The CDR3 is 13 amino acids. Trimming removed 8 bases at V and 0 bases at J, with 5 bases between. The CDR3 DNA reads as TGTGCCAGCTCCAACTCCTATAATTCACCCCTCCACTTT. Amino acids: CASSNSYNSPLHF.

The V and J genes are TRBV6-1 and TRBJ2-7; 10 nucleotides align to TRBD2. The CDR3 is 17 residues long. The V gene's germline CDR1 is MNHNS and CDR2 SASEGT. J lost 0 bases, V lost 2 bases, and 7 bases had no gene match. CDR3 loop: CASSESLLAGVSYEQYF. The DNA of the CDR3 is TGTGCCAGCAGTGAATCCCTTCTAGCGGGAGTCTCCTACGAGCAGTACTTC.

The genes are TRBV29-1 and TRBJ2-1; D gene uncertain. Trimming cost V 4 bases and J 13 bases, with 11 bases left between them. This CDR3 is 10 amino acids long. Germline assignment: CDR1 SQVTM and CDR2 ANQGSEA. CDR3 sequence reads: CSVAYRNQFF. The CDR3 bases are TGCAGCGTTGCCTATCGTAATCAGTTCTTC.

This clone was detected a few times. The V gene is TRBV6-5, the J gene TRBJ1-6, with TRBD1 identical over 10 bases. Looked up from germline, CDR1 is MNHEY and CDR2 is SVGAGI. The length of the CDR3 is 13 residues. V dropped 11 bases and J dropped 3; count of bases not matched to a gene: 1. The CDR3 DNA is TGTGCCGGGGACAGGGGCTATAATTCACCCCTCCACTTT. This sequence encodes CAGDRGYNSPLHF.

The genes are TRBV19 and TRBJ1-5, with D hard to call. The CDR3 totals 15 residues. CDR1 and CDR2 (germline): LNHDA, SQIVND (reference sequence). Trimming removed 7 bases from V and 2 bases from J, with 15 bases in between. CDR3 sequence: CASTMLYEGNQPQHF. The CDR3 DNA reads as TGTGCCAGTACCATGCTCTATGAGGGCAATCAGCCCCAGCATTTT.

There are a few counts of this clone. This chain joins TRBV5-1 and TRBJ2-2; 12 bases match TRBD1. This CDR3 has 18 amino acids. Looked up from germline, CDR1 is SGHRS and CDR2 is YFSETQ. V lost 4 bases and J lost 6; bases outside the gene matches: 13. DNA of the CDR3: TGCGCCAGCAGCCCCACCGGGACAGGGGGCTATCTCTCCGGGGAGCTGTTTTTT. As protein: CASSPTGTGGYLSGELFF.

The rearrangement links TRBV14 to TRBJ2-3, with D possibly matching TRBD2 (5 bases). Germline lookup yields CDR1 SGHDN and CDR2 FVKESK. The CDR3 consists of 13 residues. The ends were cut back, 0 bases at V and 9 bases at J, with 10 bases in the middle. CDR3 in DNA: TGTGCCAGCAGCCAAGATCGACTAAACACGCAGTATTTT. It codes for CASSQDRLNTQYF.

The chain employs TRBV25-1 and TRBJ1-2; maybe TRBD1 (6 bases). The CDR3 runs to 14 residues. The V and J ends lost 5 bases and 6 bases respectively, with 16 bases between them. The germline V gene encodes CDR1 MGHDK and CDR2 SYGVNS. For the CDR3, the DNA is TGTGCCAGCAGTCCCCCAGGGGAGATGGATGGCTACACCTTC. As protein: CASSPPGEMDGYTF.

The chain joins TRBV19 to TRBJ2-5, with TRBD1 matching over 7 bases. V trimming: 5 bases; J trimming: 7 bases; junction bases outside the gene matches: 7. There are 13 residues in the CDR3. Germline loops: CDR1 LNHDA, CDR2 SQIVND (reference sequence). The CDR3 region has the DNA TGTGCCAGTAGTTCGACAGGGTCGGGGACCCAGTACTTC. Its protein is CASSSTGSGTQYF.

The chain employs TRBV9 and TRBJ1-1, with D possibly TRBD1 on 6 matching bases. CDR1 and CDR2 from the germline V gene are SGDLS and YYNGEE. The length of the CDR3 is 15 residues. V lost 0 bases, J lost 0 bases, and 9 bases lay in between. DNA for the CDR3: TGTGCCAGCAGCGTAGAGGACAGCCTGAACACTGAAGCTTTCTTT. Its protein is CASSVEDSLNTEAFF.

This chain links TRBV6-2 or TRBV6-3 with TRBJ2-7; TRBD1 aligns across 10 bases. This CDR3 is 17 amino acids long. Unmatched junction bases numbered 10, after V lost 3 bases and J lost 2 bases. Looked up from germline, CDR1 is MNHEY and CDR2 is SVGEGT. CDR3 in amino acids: CASSYPDRGPTTYEQYF. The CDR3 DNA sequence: TGTGCCAGCAGTTATCCCGACAGGGGGCCTACAACCTACGAGCAGTACTTC.

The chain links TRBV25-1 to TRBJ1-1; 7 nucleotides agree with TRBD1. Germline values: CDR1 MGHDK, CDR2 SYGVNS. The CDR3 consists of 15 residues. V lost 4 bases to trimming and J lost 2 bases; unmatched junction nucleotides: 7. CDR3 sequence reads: CASSGPGTANTEAFF. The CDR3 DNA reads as TGTGCCAGCAGTGGCCCGGGGACAGCCAACACTGAAGCTTTCTTT.

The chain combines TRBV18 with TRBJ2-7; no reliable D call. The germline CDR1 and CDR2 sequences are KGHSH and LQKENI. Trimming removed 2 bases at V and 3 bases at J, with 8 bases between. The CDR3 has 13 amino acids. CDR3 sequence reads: CASSPTGNYEQYF. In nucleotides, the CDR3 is TGTGCCAGCTCACCAACGGGTAACTACGAGCAGTACTTC.

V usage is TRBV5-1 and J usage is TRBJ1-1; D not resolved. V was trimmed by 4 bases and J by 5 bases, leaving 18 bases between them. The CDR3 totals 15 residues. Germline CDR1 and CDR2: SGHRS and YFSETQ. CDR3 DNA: TGCGCCAGCAGCCAAATAGGGTCAGGAGGGACTGAAGCTTTCTTT. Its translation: CASSQIGSGGTEAFF.

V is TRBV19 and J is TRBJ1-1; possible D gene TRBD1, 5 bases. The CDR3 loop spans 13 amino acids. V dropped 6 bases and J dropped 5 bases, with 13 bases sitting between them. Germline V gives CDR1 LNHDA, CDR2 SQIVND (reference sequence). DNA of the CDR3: TGTGCCAGTAGGTTGGGGGGGGGAACTGAAGCTTTCTTT. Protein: CASRLGGGTEAFF.

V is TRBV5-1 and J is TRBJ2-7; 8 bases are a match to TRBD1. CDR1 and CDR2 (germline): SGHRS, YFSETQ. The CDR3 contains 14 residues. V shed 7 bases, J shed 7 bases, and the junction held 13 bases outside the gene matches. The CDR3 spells CASGEGQGIREQYF. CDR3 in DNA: TGCGCCAGCGGGGAAGGACAGGGAATAAGGGAGCAGTACTTC.

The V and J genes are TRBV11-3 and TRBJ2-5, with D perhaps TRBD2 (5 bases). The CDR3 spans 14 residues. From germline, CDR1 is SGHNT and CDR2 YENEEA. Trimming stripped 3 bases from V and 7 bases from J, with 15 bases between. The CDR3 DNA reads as TGTGCCAGCAGCTTCAGCGGCCTTAGTGGGACCCAGTACTTC. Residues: CASSFSGLSGTQYF.

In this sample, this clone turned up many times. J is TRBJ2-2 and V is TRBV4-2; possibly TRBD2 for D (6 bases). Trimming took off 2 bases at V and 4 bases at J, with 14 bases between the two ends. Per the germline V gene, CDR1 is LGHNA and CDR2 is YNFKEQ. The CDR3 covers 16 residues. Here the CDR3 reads CASSQSAGLGTGELFF. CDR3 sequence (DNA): TGTGCCAGCAGCCAAAGCGCGGGACTCGGCACCGGGGAGCTGTTTTTT.

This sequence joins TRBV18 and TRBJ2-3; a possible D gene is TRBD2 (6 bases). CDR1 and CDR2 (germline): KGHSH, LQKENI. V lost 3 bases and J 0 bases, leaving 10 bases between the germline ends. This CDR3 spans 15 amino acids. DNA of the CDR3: TGTGCCAGCTCACCCACGAGCGGGAGCACAGATACGCAGTATTTT. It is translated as CASSPTSGSTDTQYF.

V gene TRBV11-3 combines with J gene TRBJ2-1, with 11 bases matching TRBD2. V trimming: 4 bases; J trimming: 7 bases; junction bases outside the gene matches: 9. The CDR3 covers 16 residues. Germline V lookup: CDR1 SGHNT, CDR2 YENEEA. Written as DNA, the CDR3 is TGTGCCAGCAGCTCGGGTAGCGGGAGGGCTGATAATGAGCAGTTCTTC. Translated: CASSSGSGRADNEQFF.

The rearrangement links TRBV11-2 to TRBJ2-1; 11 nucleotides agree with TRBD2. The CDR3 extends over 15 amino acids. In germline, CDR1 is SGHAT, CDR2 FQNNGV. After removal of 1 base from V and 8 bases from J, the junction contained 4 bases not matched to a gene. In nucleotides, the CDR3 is TGTGCCAGCAGCTTAGTAACTAGCGGGAGCTATGAGCAGTTCTTC. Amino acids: CASSLVTSGSYEQFF.

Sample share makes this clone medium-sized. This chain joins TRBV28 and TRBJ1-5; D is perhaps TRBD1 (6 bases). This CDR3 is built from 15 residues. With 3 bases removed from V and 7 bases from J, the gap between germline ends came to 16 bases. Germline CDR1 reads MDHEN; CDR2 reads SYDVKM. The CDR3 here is CASSFWNRAGQPQHF. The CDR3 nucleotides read TGTGCCAGCAGTTTTTGGAACAGGGCCGGGCAGCCCCAGCATTTT.

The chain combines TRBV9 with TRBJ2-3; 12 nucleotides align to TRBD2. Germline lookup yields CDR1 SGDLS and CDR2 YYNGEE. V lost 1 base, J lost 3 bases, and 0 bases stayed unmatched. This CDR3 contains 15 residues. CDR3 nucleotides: TGTGCCAGCAGCGTACTAGCGGGAGGGACAGATACGCAGTATTTT. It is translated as CASSVLAGGTDTQYF.

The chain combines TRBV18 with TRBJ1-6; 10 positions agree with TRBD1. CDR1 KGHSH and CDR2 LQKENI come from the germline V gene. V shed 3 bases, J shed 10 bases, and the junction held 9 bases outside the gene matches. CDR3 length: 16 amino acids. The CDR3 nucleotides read TGTGCCAGCTCACCTAGACAGGGGGCGACAGGATCACCCCTCCACTTT. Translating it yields CASSPRQGATGSPLHF.